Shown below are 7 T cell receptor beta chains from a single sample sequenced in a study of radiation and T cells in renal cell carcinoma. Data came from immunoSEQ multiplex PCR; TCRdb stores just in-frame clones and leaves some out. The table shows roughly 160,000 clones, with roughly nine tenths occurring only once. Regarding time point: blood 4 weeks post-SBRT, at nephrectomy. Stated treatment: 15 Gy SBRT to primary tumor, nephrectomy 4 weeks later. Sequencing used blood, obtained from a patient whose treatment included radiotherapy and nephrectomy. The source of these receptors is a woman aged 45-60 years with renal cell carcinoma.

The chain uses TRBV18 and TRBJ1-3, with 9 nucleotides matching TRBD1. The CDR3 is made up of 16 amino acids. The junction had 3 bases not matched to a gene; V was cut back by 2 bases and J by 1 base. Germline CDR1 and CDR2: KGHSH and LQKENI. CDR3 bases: TGTGCCAGCTCACCAATGGGACAGGGTTCTGGAAACACCATATATTTT. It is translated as CASSPMGQGSGNTIYF.

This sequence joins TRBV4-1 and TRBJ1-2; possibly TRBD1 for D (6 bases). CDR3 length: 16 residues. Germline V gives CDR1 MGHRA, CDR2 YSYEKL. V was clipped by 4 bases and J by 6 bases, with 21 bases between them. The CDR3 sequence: CASSPPPEGDLNGYTF. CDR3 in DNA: TGCGCCAGCAGCCCCCCCCCGGAGGGGGACCTTAATGGCTACACCTTC.

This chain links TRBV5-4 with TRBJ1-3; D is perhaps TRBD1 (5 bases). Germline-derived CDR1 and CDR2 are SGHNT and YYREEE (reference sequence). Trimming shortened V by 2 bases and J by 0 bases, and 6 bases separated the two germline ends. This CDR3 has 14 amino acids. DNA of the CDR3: TGTGCCAGCAGCTTTCAGGGCTCTGGAAACACCATATATTTT. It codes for CASSFQGSGNTIYF.

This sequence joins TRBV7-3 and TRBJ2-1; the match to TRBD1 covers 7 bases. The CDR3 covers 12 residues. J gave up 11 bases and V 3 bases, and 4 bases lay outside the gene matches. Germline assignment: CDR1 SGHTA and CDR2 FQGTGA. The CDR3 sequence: CASSFLQGKQFF. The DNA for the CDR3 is TGTGCCAGCAGCTTCCTACAGGGGAAGCAGTTCTTC.

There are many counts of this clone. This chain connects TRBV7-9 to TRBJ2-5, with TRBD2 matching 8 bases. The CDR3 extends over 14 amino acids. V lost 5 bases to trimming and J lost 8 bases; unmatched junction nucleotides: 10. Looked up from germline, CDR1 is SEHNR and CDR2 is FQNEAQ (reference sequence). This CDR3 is CASSARTAGDTQYF. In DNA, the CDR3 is TGTGCCAGCAGCGCTCGGACAGCGGGGGACACCCAGTACTTC. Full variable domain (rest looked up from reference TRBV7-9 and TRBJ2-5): DTGVSQNPRHKITKRGQNVTFRCDPISEHNRLYWYRQTLGQGPEFLTYFQNEAQLEKSRLLSDRFSAERPKGSFSTLEIQRTEQGDSAMYLCASSARTAGDTQYFGPGTRLLVL.

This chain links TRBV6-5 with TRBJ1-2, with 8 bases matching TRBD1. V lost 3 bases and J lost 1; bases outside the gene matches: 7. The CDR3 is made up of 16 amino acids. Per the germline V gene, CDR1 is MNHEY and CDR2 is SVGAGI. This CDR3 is CASSYMSGGINYGYTF. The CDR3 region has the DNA TGTGCCAGCAGTTATATGTCAGGGGGCATTAACTATGGCTACACCTTC.

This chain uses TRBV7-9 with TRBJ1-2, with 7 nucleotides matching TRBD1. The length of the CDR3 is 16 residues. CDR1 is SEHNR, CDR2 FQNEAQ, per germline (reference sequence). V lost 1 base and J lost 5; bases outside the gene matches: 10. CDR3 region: CASSLDRGGGDYGYTF. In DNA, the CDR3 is TGTGCCAGCAGCTTAGACAGGGGAGGAGGTGATTATGGCTACACCTTC.